This passage covers 30 T cell receptor beta chains from one sample sequenced in a study of cytomegalovirus exposure and HLA in healthy donors. The PCR contained 60 Vbeta and 13 Jbeta primers. Repertoires were generated with immunoSEQ multiplex PCR, while TCRdb's copy carries only in-frame clones and drops some. The sample holds under 170,000 clones, about four fifths seen once. The sample consisted of PBMCs. These receptors originate from a middle-aged man in good health and CMV-seropositive.

The chain carries TRBV5-5 and TRBJ2-7; tentative D call: TRBD2 (5 bases). The V end was cut by 1 base, the J end by 1 base, with 12 bases between. The CDR3 contains 15 residues. Germline CDR1 is SGHKS and CDR2 is YYEKEE (reference sequence). The DNA for the CDR3 is TGTGCCAGCAGCTTGTCGGGGTTAGCATCCTACGAGCAGTACTTC. Its translation is CASSLSGLASYEQYF.

This chain links TRBV5-6 with TRBJ1-2, with D possibly TRBD1 on 5 matching bases. Germline CDR1 SGHDT, CDR2 YYEEEE. V dropped 4 bases and J dropped 2 bases, with 12 bases sitting between them. The CDR3 contains 14 residues. This CDR3 reads CASSQTDRNYGYTF. CDR3 bases: TGTGCCAGCAGCCAGACCGACAGAAACTATGGCTACACCTTC.

The chain combines TRBV15 with TRBJ2-5, with D possibly being TRBD1 (5 bases). The CDR3 length is 17 residues. The V gene lost 0 bases and the J gene lost 1 base, with 15 bases spanning the gap. Germline V gene sequence: CDR1 LNHNV, CDR2 YYDKDF (reference sequence). This chain's CDR3 is CATSRDGGGQAQETQYF. Here the CDR3 DNA reads TGTGCCACCAGCAGAGATGGCGGTGGACAAGCCCAAGAGACCCAGTACTTC. Combining the CDR3 with reference TRBV15 and TRBJ2-5 gives the whole variable domain DAMVIQNPRYQVTQFGKPVTLSCSQTLNHNVMYWYQQKSSQAPKLLFHYYDKDFNNEADTPDNFQSRRPNTSFCFLDIRSPGLGDTAMYLCATSRDGGGQAQETQYFGPGTRLLVL.

Only one count was recorded for this clone. The rearrangement links TRBV28 to TRBJ2-3; the match to TRBD2 covers 8 bases. Trimming took 6 bases from V and 1 from J; bases not matched to a gene: 6. CDR3 length: 15 residues. Germline values: CDR1 MDHEN, CDR2 SYDVKM. The CDR3 sequence is CASRPTSGRTDTQYF. The CDR3 DNA reads TGTGCCAGCAGGCCTACTAGCGGCCGCACAGATACGCAGTATTTT.

The chain links TRBV27 to TRBJ1-5, with TRBD1 identical over 9 bases. Per germline, CDR1 MNHEY and CDR2 SMNVEV (reference sequence). The CDR3 contains 16 residues. Trimming cost V 5 bases and J 0 bases; bases outside gene matches: 5. CDR3 sequence reads: CASSAGTGYSNQPQHF. The CDR3 DNA sequence: TGTGCCAGCAGTGCTGGGACAGGGTATAGCAATCAGCCCCAGCATTTT.

The gene calls are TRBV7-8 and TRBJ2-7; 12 nucleotides align to TRBD2. CDR1 SGHVS and CDR2 FQNEAQ come from the germline V gene. The V segment lost 5 bases and the J segment 0 bases; nucleotides outside the gene matches: 2. The CDR3 sequence is 15 residues long. The CDR3 region is CASSQTSGSSYEQYF. The CDR3 DNA follows: TGTGCCAGCAGCCAGACTAGCGGGAGCTCCTACGAGCAGTACTTC.

The rearrangement links TRBV5-1 to TRBJ2-5; 7 bases are shared with TRBD1. This CDR3 is 15 amino acids long. The germline gives CDR1 SGHRS, CDR2 YFSETQ. V was pared by 2 bases and J by 4 bases, with 8 bases of the junction left unmatched. The CDR3 DNA reads TGCGCCAGCAGCTTCGGTGAGGGGGCAGGAGAGACCCAGTACTTC. This gives the protein CASSFGEGAGETQYF.

The rearrangement joins TRBV25-1 to TRBJ1-4; 7 bases line up with TRBD1. Unmatched junction bases numbered 10, after V lost 2 bases and J lost 7 bases. This CDR3 region has 16 residues. CDR1 is MGHDK and CDR2 is SYGVNS in the germline V gene. This chain's CDR3 is CASSEVYGRGTEKLFF. In nucleotides, the CDR3 is TGTGCCAGCAGTGAAGTATACGGCAGGGGGACTGAAAAACTGTTTTTT.

The chain is built from TRBV6-1 and TRBJ2-2; 8 nucleotides align to TRBD2. The length of the CDR3 is 15 residues. The germline gives CDR1 MNHNS, CDR2 SASEGT. J was trimmed by 7 bases and V by 2 bases; bases with no gene match: 6. This chain's CDR3 is CASSELREGGGELFF. CDR3 DNA sequence: TGTGCCAGCAGTGAACTCCGGGAGGGCGGCGGGGAGCTGTTTTTT.

The genes are TRBV28 and TRBJ1-1; 7 nucleotides line up with TRBD1. This CDR3 comprises 13 residues. V was pared by 2 bases and J by 5 bases, with 2 bases of the junction left unmatched. The germline CDR1 and CDR2 sequences are MDHEN and SYDVKM. CDR3 region: CASSLSRGTEAFF. CDR3 DNA: TGTGCCAGCAGTTTAAGCAGGGGGACTGAAGCTTTCTTT.

The chain carries TRBV11-2 and TRBJ2-1, with 7 nucleotides matching TRBD2. In germline, CDR1 is SGHAT, CDR2 FQNNGV. This CDR3 contains 14 residues. Losses at the gene ends were 5 bases for V and 8 bases for J; bases not matched to a gene: 9. In DNA, the CDR3 is TGTGCCAGCAGCCCCAGCGGGAATGGGGATGAGCAGTTCTTC. It encodes CASSPSGNGDEQFF. Filled out from reference TRBV11-2 and TRBJ2-1, the complete variable domain reads EAGVAQSPRYKIIEKRQSVAFWCNPISGHATLYWYQQILGQGPKLLIQFQNNGVVDDSQLPKDRFSAERLKGVDSTLKIQPAKLEDSAVYLCASSPSGNGDEQFFGPGTRLTVL.

The V call is TRBV6-6, the J call TRBJ2-7, with 10 nucleotides matching TRBD1. The CDR3 runs to 14 residues. Trimming removed 11 bases from V and 1 base from J; junction bases left unmatched: 8. Germline assignment: CDR1 MNHNY and CDR2 SVGAGI (reference sequence). The CDR3 DNA follows: TGTGCCCACGCCCGGACAGGGGGATCCTACGAGCAGTACTTC. As protein: CAHARTGGSYEQYF.

The chain has TRBV5-1 and TRBJ2-1; D may be TRBD2 (6 bases). Germline CDR1 SGHRS, CDR2 YFSETQ. Trimming took 0 bases from V and 10 from J, leaving 11 bases between them. This CDR3 region has 13 residues. The CDR3 spells CASSLAVSGEQFF. Here the CDR3 DNA reads TGCGCCAGCAGCTTGGCCGTTAGCGGCGAGCAGTTCTTC.

V usage is TRBV10-2 and J usage is TRBJ1-2; 7 bases line up with TRBD1. CDR1 and CDR2 from the germline V gene are WSHSY and SAAADI. J lost 3 bases, V lost 6 bases, and 7 bases had no gene match. The CDR3 length is 14 residues. This CDR3 reads CASSPGGSYYGYTF. As DNA, the CDR3 is TGCGCCAGCAGCCCAGGGGGGAGCTACTATGGCTACACCTTC.

This sequence joins TRBV19 and TRBJ2-3, with D possibly being TRBD1 (6 bases). Germline lookup yields CDR1 LNHDA and CDR2 SQIVND (reference sequence). This CDR3 has 14 residues. V gave up 6 bases and J gave up 2 bases, with 12 bases separating them. The CDR3 bases are TGTGCCAGTAGGACCGGGACATACACAGATACGCAGTATTTT. This sequence encodes CASRTGTYTDTQYF.

J is TRBJ1-1 and V is TRBV5-1, with a tentative D call TRBD1 (6 bases). The ends were cut back, 6 bases at V and 1 base at J, with 13 bases in the middle. From germline, CDR1 is SGHRS and CDR2 YFSETQ. The CDR3 has 14 residues. Here the CDR3 reads CASNRDMGNTEAFF. CDR3 sequence (DNA): TGCGCCAGCAACAGGGACATGGGGAACACTGAAGCTTTCTTT.

The V gene is TRBV27, the J gene TRBJ1-5, with 7 bases fitting TRBD1. Germline CDR1 MNHEY, CDR2 SMNVEV (reference sequence). The ends lost 5 bases at V and 1 base at J; junction bases unmatched: 8. The CDR3 totals 16 residues. The CDR3 nucleotides read TGTGCCAGCAGTCCAGGACAGGAGGGGAGCAATCAGCCCCAGCATTTT. This gives the protein CASSPGQEGSNQPQHF.

The chain joins TRBV10-3 to TRBJ1-3; 7 bases are shared with TRBD1. The CDR3 extends over 16 amino acids. Germline assignment: CDR1 ENHRY and CDR2 SYGVKD. Germline trimming cut 5 bases from V and 5 bases from J; bases unmatched to any gene: 12. CDR3 DNA sequence: TGTGCCATCAGTTCTATCAACTCAGGGGGTAGAAACACCATATATTTT. Its protein is CAISSINSGGRNTIYF.

The chain carries TRBV10-2 and TRBJ2-7; 13 positions match TRBD2. The CDR3 extends over 15 amino acids. Per the germline V gene, CDR1 is WSHSY and CDR2 is SAAADI. V was pared by 6 bases and J by 4 bases, with 6 bases of the junction left unmatched. Here the CDR3 reads CASSSGTSGIYEQYF. CDR3 nucleotide sequence: TGCGCCAGCAGCTCCGGGACTAGCGGGATTTACGAGCAGTACTTC.

This clone was seen just once. The rearrangement joins TRBV25-1 to TRBJ2-5, with D possibly TRBD2 on 5 matching bases. The CDR3 totals 16 residues. In germline, CDR1 is MGHDK, CDR2 SYGVNS. Trimming cost V 4 bases and J 2 bases, with 17 bases left between them. CDR3 sequence (DNA): TGTGCCAGCAGTGCCAGATTGAGGGATAATCAAGAGACCCAGTACTTC. This sequence encodes CASSARLRDNQETQYF.

CDR3 in amino acids: CASSQSRQGSEAFF. The CDR3 nucleotides are TGTGCCAGCAGCCAATCACGACAGGGCTCTGAAGCTTTCTTT. The gene calls are TRBV16 and TRBJ1-1; 7 bases match TRBD1. The V and J ends lost 0 bases and 6 bases, in that order; junction bases with no gene match: 4. The germline V gene encodes CDR1 KGHSY and CDR2 FQNENV. The length of the CDR3 is 14 residues.

Regarding this clone: Within the sample, other DNA sequences also encode this same CDR3. The chain couples TRBV6-5 to TRBJ2-7; D ambiguous. V dropped 6 bases and J dropped 3 bases, with 9 bases sitting between them. The CDR3 runs to 12 residues. Germline V CDR1 and CDR2: MNHEY, SVGAGI. Here the CDR3 reads CASSPGGYEQYF. In DNA form, the CDR3 reads TGTGCCAGCAGCCCGGGTGGCTACGAGCAGTACTTC.

The rearrangement links TRBV2 to TRBJ2-7; 9 bases are a match to TRBD1. The CDR3 runs 14 residues. V dropped 4 bases and J dropped 0; count of bases not matched to a gene: 1. Per germline, CDR1 SNHLY and CDR2 FYNNEI. CDR3: CASSGDRVSYEQYF. CDR3 nucleotide sequence: TGTGCCAGCAGTGGGGACAGGGTCTCCTACGAGCAGTACTTC.

This chain joins TRBV28 and TRBJ2-1, with TRBD1 matching 8 bases. Germline CDR1 MDHEN, CDR2 SYDVKM. V was pared by 1 base and J by 8 bases, with 4 bases of the junction left unmatched. The CDR3 length is 14 residues. CDR3 loop: CASSLSGGDDEQFF. The CDR3 DNA reads as TGTGCCAGCAGTTTATCAGGGGGCGACGATGAGCAGTTCTTC.

This clone was found a few times. The rearrangement joins TRBV2 to TRBJ1-4, with 9 bases lining up with TRBD1. Germline CDR1 and CDR2: SNHLY and FYNNEI. The CDR3 is made up of 12 amino acids. The J segment lost 8 bases and the V segment lost 6 bases, leaving 1 base of the junction unmatched. The CDR3 DNA follows: TGTGCCAGCAGCGACAGGGGGGAAAAACTGTTTTTT. Translation: CASSDRGEKLFF.

The chain has TRBV10-3 and TRBJ2-7; 7 nucleotides agree with TRBD2. J was trimmed by 7 bases and V by 8 bases; bases with no gene match: 14. From germline, CDR1 is ENHRY and CDR2 SYGVKD. CDR3 size: 14 residues. The CDR3 reads CAIGAGVVTGEQYF. In nucleotides, the CDR3 is TGTGCCATCGGGGCGGGAGTAGTTACGGGTGAGCAGTACTTC.

V and J are TRBV9 and TRBJ2-2; 7 nucleotides match TRBD1. Trimming at V came to 2 bases and at J to 4 bases, leaving 5 bases not matched to a gene. Per germline, CDR1 SGDLS and CDR2 YYNGEE. The CDR3 is 15 residues long. The CDR3 bases are TGTGCCAGCAGCGTGATGGGACAGACCACCGGGGAGCTGTTTTTT. It specifies CASSVMGQTTGELFF.

The V gene is TRBV28, the J gene TRBJ2-3; 8 bases agree with TRBD2. The junction had 7 bases not matched to a gene; V was cut back by 2 bases and J by 6 bases. This CDR3 has 15 residues. From germline, CDR1 is MDHEN and CDR2 SYDVKM. As DNA, the CDR3 is TGTGCCAGCAGTTTACCCGCGGGAGGTGTGGATACGCAGTATTTT. Protein: CASSLPAGGVDTQYF.

This chain uses TRBV23-1 with TRBJ2-1, with unresolved D. TRBV23-1 is classed as an ORF, of uncertain function. The CDR3 consists of 12 residues. V lost 4 bases and J lost 9, with 10 bases in between. The CDR3 sequence: CASSPSSPEQFF. CDR3 in DNA: TGCGCCAGCAGTCCGAGCTCTCCTGAGCAGTTCTTC.

The V and J genes are TRBV18 and TRBJ1-1, with TRBD1 identical over 10 bases. V shed 2 bases and J 0 bases; nucleotides not matched to a gene: 6. This CDR3 comprises 17 residues. Per the germline V gene, CDR1 is KGHSH and CDR2 is LQKENI. DNA of the CDR3: TGTGCCAGCTCACCAAATAGGGGACAGGGGTTGAACACTGAAGCTTTCTTT. Translating gives CASSPNRGQGLNTEAFF.